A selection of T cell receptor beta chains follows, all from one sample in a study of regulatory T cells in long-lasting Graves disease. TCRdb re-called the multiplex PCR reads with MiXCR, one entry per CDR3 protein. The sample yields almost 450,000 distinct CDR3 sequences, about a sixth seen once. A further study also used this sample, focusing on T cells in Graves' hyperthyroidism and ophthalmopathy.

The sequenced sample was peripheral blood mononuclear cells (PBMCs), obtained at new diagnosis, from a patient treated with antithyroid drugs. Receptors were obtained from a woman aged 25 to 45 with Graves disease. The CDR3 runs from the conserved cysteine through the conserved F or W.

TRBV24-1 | CATSDLEEREQFF
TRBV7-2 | CASSLAGEAGYTF
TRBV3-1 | CASSQDRSWFRTDTQYF
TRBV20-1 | CSAIPVAGVGWGREQFF
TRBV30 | CAWTKGLATNEQFF
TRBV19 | CASSTKGGAETQYF
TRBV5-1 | CASSRGTSRGTDTQYF
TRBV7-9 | CASTLTAGGAYGYTF
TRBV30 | CAWGAGRGEETQYF
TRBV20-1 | CSASQWDRNYEQYF
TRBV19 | CASSIVTGELFF
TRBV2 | CASLAGVGYTGELFF
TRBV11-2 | CASTLGRAGRETQYF
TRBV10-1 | CASSESRLAGSSYNEQFF
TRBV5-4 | CASSFPGQGENSPLHF
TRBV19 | CASSLIYMNTEAFF
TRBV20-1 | CRPGLAGVSSYNEQFF
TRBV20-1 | CSAAGGGEYGYTF
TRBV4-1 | CASSPRDGARSNTGELFF
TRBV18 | CASSPQRGSEEKLFF
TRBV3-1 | CASRRDSGSPLHF
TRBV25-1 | CASSDLTDNGYTF
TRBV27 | CASSVSGSMGELFF
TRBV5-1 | CAGSANKGDRGRREQYF
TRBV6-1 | CASSEKGRLAGGYYEQYF
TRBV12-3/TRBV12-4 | CASSLSGVETQYF
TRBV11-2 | CASSRLSYGTSVVNEQFF
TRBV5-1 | CASSPGGQLYSITYGYTF
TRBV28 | CASSLLGPPNTEAFF
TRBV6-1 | CASSRLPGGSLFYEQYF
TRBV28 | CASSRTSNYGYTF
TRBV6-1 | CASSGFAGELFF